This T cell receptor beta chain was profiled in a study of tumor-infiltrating lymphocytes in primary liver carcinoma. Study information: Subjects presented with primary liver carcinoma managed by surgical resection. General study results and limits: Tumors and blood were compared for top-250-clone fraction, and tumors had the significantly higher value (p = 0.039).

The study extracted blood RNA from unsorted whole blood and also extracted germline DNA. A constant-region primer served to make TCR beta cDNA from roughly 540 ng total RNA. Investigators got TCR beta libraries out of three nested multiplex PCR rounds, done with slightly modified ARM-PCR. Primers for the first two PCR rounds were TRBV1-TRBV30 forward primers and a C-beta reverse primer (around 10 cycles per round). From the multiplex PCR reads, TCRdb called clonotypes with MiXCR, one entry per CDR3 protein. The data contain some 320,000 distinct CDR3 sequences, roughly two thirds of them singletons. This clonotype has a count of ten or more. Antigen specificity is unknown. Losses at the gene ends were 4 bases for V and 5 bases for J; bases not matched to a gene: 2. The CDR3 runs to 13 residues.

Material for sequencing was peripheral blood. The receptor was derived from a man between 35 and 55 years old with primary liver carcinoma and hepatitis B virus infection. The chain links TRBV12-3 or TRBV12-4 to TRBJ1-2, with 9 bases that match TRBD1. The CDR3 loop reads CASSSTGGYGYTF. The CDR3 coding sequence is TGTGCCAGCAGTTCGACAGGGGGGTATGGCTACACCTTC.